The 17 T cell receptor beta chains given below trace back to one sample, sequenced in a study of blood T cell repertoires in COVID-19. Clones were read by immunoSEQ multiplex PCR, and TCRdb kept only the in-frame ones, dropping some. Of some 300,000 clones listed, roughly 86% are singletons. The specimen sequenced was PBMCs or T cells enriched from blood (not recorded which). All receptors come from a woman aged 30 to 39 who had recovered from COVID-19.

This chain joins TRBV5-5 and TRBJ2-3; TRBD2 might be the D (6 bases). Germline V gene data show CDR1 as SGHKS and CDR2 as YYEKEE (reference sequence). CDR3 length: 15 amino acids. With 4 bases removed from V and 1 base from J, the gap between germline ends came to 13 bases. The CDR3 is CASSGRGLGTDTQYF. CDR3 nucleotides: TGTGCCAGCAGCGGGCGGGGACTGGGCACAGATACGCAGTATTTT. Looking up the rest from reference TRBV5-5 and TRBJ2-3 gives the full variable domain: DAGVTQSPTHLIKTRGQQVTLRCSPISGHKSVSWYQQVLGQGPQFIFQYYEKEERGRGNFPDRFSARQFPNYSSELNVNALLLGDSALYLCASSGRGLGTDTQYFGPGTRLTVL.

V usage is TRBV13 and J usage is TRBJ1-1, with TRBD1 identical over 11 bases. The V segment lost 5 bases and the J segment 5 bases; nucleotides outside the gene matches: 7. Germline assignment: CDR1 PRHDT and CDR2 FYEKMQ (reference sequence). The CDR3 has 15 amino acids. In nucleotides, the CDR3 is TGTGCCAGCAGCGGCTTCCGGGACAGGGGGACTGAAGCTTTCTTT. Residues: CASSGFRDRGTEAFF.

V usage is TRBV2 and J usage is TRBJ2-3, with D perhaps matching TRBD2 (6 bases). The germline CDR1 and CDR2 sequences are SNHLY and FYNNEI. V dropped 0 bases and J dropped 3 bases, with 10 bases sitting between them. This CDR3 has 15 residues. CDR3 sequence reads: CASSEAVLATDTQYF. CDR3 nucleotides: TGTGCCAGCAGTGAAGCGGTACTAGCTACAGATACGCAGTATTTT.

V is TRBV5-1 and J is TRBJ2-5; D uncertain. The CDR3 covers 14 residues. The germline V gene encodes CDR1 SGHRS and CDR2 YFSETQ. Trimming took off 1 base at V and 4 bases at J, with 11 bases between the two ends. The CDR3 DNA reads as TGCGCCAGCAGCTTGTATCGGTCCACAGAGACCCAGTACTTC. Protein: CASSLYRSTETQYF.

This rearrangement joins TRBV24-1 to TRBJ2-1; the D gene is possibly TRBD2 (6 bases). Germline V gene lookup returns CDR1 KGHDR and CDR2 SFDVKD. The CDR3 covers 14 residues. The ends were cut back, 4 bases at V and 0 bases at J, with 6 bases in the middle. CDR3 protein: CATSDGSSYNEQFF. CDR3 DNA: TGTGCCACCAGTGACGGGAGCTCCTACAATGAGCAGTTCTTC.

The V call is TRBV5-6, the J call TRBJ2-1, with 8 nucleotides matching TRBD2. Trimming cost V 2 bases and J 0 bases; bases outside gene matches: 1. Germline values: CDR1 SGHDT, CDR2 YYEEEE. There are 15 residues in the CDR3. The CDR3 region is CASSFGRGSYNEQFF. CDR3 coding DNA: TGTGCCAGCAGCTTCGGGAGGGGCTCCTACAATGAGCAGTTCTTC.

This clone was picked up a small number of times. The genes are TRBV6-5 and TRBJ1-2, with 7 bases fitting TRBD1. This CDR3 is 15 amino acids long. Germline CDR1 reads MNHEY; CDR2 reads SVGAGI. Losses at the gene ends were 2 bases for V and 4 bases for J; bases not matched to a gene: 7. The DNA for the CDR3 is TGTGCCAGCAGTTACGGACAGGAGGCGTTCTATGGCTACACCTTC. Residues: CASSYGQEAFYGYTF.

The V call is TRBV11-3, the J call TRBJ2-2; 7 bases align to TRBD1. Germline CDR1 reads SGHNT; CDR2 reads YENEEA. Trimming cost V 4 bases and J 4 bases; bases outside gene matches: 12. There are 17 residues in the CDR3. The CDR3 nucleotides read TGTGCCAGCAGCTCTTACAGGGGACCCCGGCCCACCGGGGAGCTGTTTTTT. It specifies CASSSYRGPRPTGELFF. The full variable domain, completed using reference TRBV11-3 and TRBJ2-2, is EAGVVQSPRYKIIEKKQPVAFWCNPISGHNTLYWYLQNLGQGPELLIRYENEEAVDDSQLPKDRFSAERLKGVDSTLKIQPAELGDSAVYLCASSSYRGPRPTGELFFGEGSRLTVL.

V gene TRBV27 combines with J gene TRBJ1-2, with 7 bases fitting TRBD1. V lost 10 bases, J lost 5 bases, and 19 bases stayed unmatched. Germline CDR1 is MNHEY and CDR2 is SMNVEV (reference sequence). The CDR3 extends over 16 amino acids. CDR3 sequence reads: CATAGPRRGHRYGYTF. Written as DNA, the CDR3 is TGTGCCACCGCGGGCCCGCGTAGGGGGCATCGGTATGGCTACACCTTC.

Points on this clone: Other DNA sequences within the sample encode an identical CDR3. The chain links TRBV5-1 to TRBJ1-1; D ambiguous. This CDR3 is built from 13 residues. V shed 2 bases and J shed 2 bases, with 7 bases lying between them. Germline CDR1 is SGHRS and CDR2 is YFSETQ. The CDR3 reads CASSLVANTEAFF. In DNA, the CDR3 is TGCGCCAGCAGCTTAGTGGCAAACACTGAAGCTTTCTTT.

This chain joins TRBV11-2 and TRBJ2-5; 8 bases match TRBD2. V trimming: 8 bases; J trimming: 1 base; junction bases outside the gene matches: 12. Looked up from germline, CDR1 is SGHAT and CDR2 is FQNNGV. CDR3 length: 16 residues. The CDR3 DNA reads as TGTGCCAGCTCACGGATGACTAGCGAGGTCCAAGAGACCCAGTACTTC. Translated: CASSRMTSEVQETQYF. Together with reference TRBV11-2 and TRBJ2-5, the CDR3 gives the full variable domain: EAGVAQSPRYKIIEKRQSVAFWCNPISGHATLYWYQQILGQGPKLLIQFQNNGVVDDSQLPKDRFSAERLKGVDSTLKIQPAKLEDSAVYLCASSRMTSEVQETQYFGPGTRLLVL.

This clone came up once. V usage is TRBV7-9 and J usage is TRBJ2-2; tentatively, D is TRBD2 (6 bases). Trimming cost V 5 bases and J 0 bases, with 10 bases left between them. CDR3 size: 15 residues. Germline V gene data show CDR1 as SEHNR and CDR2 as FQNEAQ (reference sequence). CDR3 region: CASSADYSNTGELFF. CDR3 nucleotides: TGTGCCAGCAGCGCGGACTACTCGAACACCGGGGAGCTGTTTTTT. Filled out from reference TRBV7-9 and TRBJ2-2, the complete variable domain reads DTGVSQNPRHKITKRGQNVTFRCDPISEHNRLYWYRQTLGQGPEFLTYFQNEAQLEKSRLLSDRFSAERPKGSFSTLEIQRTEQGDSAMYLCASSADYSNTGELFFGEGSRLTVL.

This sequence joins TRBV3-1 (or the pseudogene TRBV3-2) and TRBJ1-2, with 8 bases aligning to TRBD1. Germline values: CDR1 LGHDT, CDR2 YNNKEL (reference sequence). CDR3 length equals 15 residues. Trimming cost V 6 bases and J 7 bases; bases outside gene matches: 13. The CDR3 DNA sequence: TGTGCCAGCAGTTATCAAGGACAGGGCTTAGTTGGCTACACCTTC. This gives the protein CASSYQGQGLVGYTF.

The chain links TRBV30 to TRBJ1-1; 8 nucleotides agree with TRBD1. V trimming: 5 bases; J trimming: 2 bases; junction bases outside the gene matches: 7. Germline V gene lookup returns CDR1 GTSNPN and CDR2 SVGIG (reference sequence). The CDR3 is 14 amino acids. As DNA, the CDR3 is TGTGCCTGGTTTTCACAGGGGGGTAACACTGAAGCTTTCTTT. It is translated as CAWFSQGGNTEAFF. The full variable domain, with the rest looked up from reference TRBV30 and TRBJ1-1, is SQTIHQWPATLVQPVGSPLSLECTVEGTSNPNLYWYRQAAGRGLQLLFYSVGIGQISSEVPQNLSASRPQDRQFILSSKKLLLSDSGFYLCAWFSQGGNTEAFFGQGTRLTVV.

This rearrangement joins TRBV7-9 to TRBJ1-6; D gene uncertain. This CDR3 is built from 14 residues. Germline V gene sequence: CDR1 SEHNR, CDR2 FQNEAQ (reference sequence). With 6 bases removed from V and 4 bases from J, the gap between germline ends came to 10 bases. The CDR3 region is CASSSPLYNSPLHF. The CDR3 bases are TGTGCCAGCAGTTCCCCTTTATATAATTCACCCCTCCACTTT.

This sequence joins TRBV18 and TRBJ2-7; 10 nucleotides line up with TRBD1. CDR3 length: 13 amino acids. From germline, CDR1 is KGHSH and CDR2 LQKENI. The J segment lost 6 bases and the V segment lost 3 bases, leaving 2 bases of the junction unmatched. This CDR3 is CASSPGTGVEQYF. CDR3 nucleotide sequence: TGTGCCAGCTCACCCGGGACAGGGGTCGAGCAGTACTTC.

Concerning this clone itself: Other DNA sequences from this sample encode an identical CDR3 as well. This rearrangement joins TRBV20-1 to TRBJ2-1; tentatively, D is TRBD2 (5 bases). CDR3 size: 11 residues. V dropped 5 bases and J dropped 6 bases, with 8 bases sitting between them. The germline V gene has CDR1 DFQATT and CDR2 SNEGSKA (reference sequence). The DNA of the CDR3 is TGCAGTGCTCCTCGGGGCAATGAGCAGTTCTTC. Its protein product is CSAPRGNEQFF.